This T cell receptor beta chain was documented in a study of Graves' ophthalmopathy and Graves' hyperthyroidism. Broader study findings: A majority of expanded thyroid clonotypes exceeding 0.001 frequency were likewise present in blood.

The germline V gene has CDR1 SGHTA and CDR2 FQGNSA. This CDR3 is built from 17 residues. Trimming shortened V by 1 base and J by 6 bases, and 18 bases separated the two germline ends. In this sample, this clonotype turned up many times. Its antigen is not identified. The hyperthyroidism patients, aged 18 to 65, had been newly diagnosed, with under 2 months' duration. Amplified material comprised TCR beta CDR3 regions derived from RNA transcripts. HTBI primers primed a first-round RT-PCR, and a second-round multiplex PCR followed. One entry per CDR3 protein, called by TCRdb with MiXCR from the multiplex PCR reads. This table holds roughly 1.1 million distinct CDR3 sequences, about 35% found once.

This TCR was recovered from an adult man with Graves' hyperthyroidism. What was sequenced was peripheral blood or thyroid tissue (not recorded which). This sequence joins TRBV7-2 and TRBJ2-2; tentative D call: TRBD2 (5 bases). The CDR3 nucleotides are TGTGCCAGCAGCTTAGTCGGGGTCCCTTCACGATCCGGGGAGCTGTTTTTT. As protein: CASSLVGVPSRSGELFF.